This passage covers 14 T cell receptor beta chains from one sample sequenced in a study of T cell repertoires in cytomegalovirus infection. MiXCR, run by TCRdb on the reads, gives a single entry per CDR3 protein. The data show 750,000 to 950,000 distinct CDR3 sequences, with 29% seen just once and around 13% held by the top ten. These receptors have no identified antigens. The material was cultured CD8+ T cells from PBMCs, obtained from culture after CMV antigen stimulation. Receptors originate from a human donor in good health (CMV status not recorded). Some clones in this sample may be carry-over from other donors' samples.

A few counts support this clonotype. This chain joins TRBV4-1 and TRBJ2-2; D remains unclear. This CDR3 spans 14 amino acids. Germline V gene sequence: CDR1 MGHRA, CDR2 YSYEKL. Deletions cut 0 bases from V and 3 bases from J, with 5 bases between. In nucleotides, the CDR3 is TGCGCCAGCAGCCAAGAGACCTACACCGGGGAGCTGTTTTTT. Translation gives CASSQETYTGELFF.

The J gene is TRBJ1-6, the V gene TRBV11-2, with D tentatively TRBD1 (5 bases). The CDR3 is 16 residues long. Germline-derived CDR1 and CDR2 are SGHAT and FQNNGV. With 1 base removed from V and 0 bases from J, the gap between germline ends came to 7 bases. The CDR3 loop reads CASSLGGNSYNSPLHF. The DNA for the CDR3 is TGTGCCAGCAGCTTAGGGGGGAACTCCTATAATTCACCCCTCCACTTT. The complete variable domain, with remaining parts taken from reference TRBV11-2 and TRBJ1-6, reads EAGVAQSPRYKIIEKRQSVAFWCNPISGHATLYWYQQILGQGPKLLIQFQNNGVVDDSQLPKDRFSAERLKGVDSTLKIQPAKLEDSAVYLCASSLGGNSYNSPLHFGNGTRLTVT.

The chain uses TRBV29-1 and TRBJ1-1; D is possibly TRBD1 (6 bases). The CDR3 loop spans 14 amino acids. Germline-derived CDR1 and CDR2 are SQVTM and ANQGSEA. The ends were cut back, 5 bases at V and 4 bases at J, with 17 bases in the middle. The CDR3 is CSVLAGGAVTEAFF. CDR3 nucleotides: TGCAGCGTTCTTGCTGGGGGGGCGGTCACTGAAGCTTTCTTT.

V usage is TRBV19 and J usage is TRBJ2-2; TRBD2 might be the D (6 bases). There are 18 residues in the CDR3. V dropped 5 bases and J dropped 3 bases, with 22 bases sitting between them. Germline CDR1 LNHDA, CDR2 SQIVND (reference sequence). The DNA of the CDR3 is TGTGCCAGTAGTTCACCTTGGGGGGTAACGGAATACACCGGGGAGCTGTTTTTT. This codes for CASSSPWGVTEYTGELFF. The full variable domain, its missing parts supplied by reference TRBV19 and TRBJ2-2, is DGGITQSPKYLFRKEGQNVTLSCEQNLNHDAMYWYRQDPGQGLRLIYYSQIVNDFQKGDIAEGYSVSREKKESFPLTVTSAQKNPTAFYLCASSSPWGVTEYTGELFFGEGSRLTVL.

The chain recombines TRBV2 with TRBJ2-6; either TRBD1 or TRBD2 may fit D (6 bases each). Germline V gene data show CDR1 as SNHLY and CDR2 as FYNNEI. V was pared by 5 bases and J by 4 bases, with 18 bases between. The CDR3 has 17 amino acids. The CDR3 nucleotides are TGTGCCAGCAGTTCCTCGAGGGGGGTCTCGGGGGCCAACGTCCTGACTTTC. This sequence encodes CASSSSRGVSGANVLTF. The full variable domain, in which reference TRBV2 and TRBJ2-6 provide the parts outside the CDR3, is EPEVTQTPSHQVTQMGQEVILRCVPISNHLYFYWYRQILGQKVEFLVSFYNNEISEKSEIFDDQFSVERPDGSNFTLKIRSTKLEDSAMYFCASSSSRGVSGANVLTFGAGSRLTVL.

This chain uses TRBV7-9 with TRBJ2-1; D is ambiguous. CDR3 length: 15 amino acids. The V gene's germline CDR1 is SEHNR and CDR2 FQNEAQ (reference sequence). V dropped 5 bases and J dropped 0 bases, with 11 bases sitting between them. Written as DNA, the CDR3 is TGTGCCAGCAGCCCCGCAGCGAGCTCCTACAATGAGCAGTTCTTC. Translating gives CASSPAASSYNEQFF.

This clonotype was seen at least ten times. The chain carries TRBV7-9 and TRBJ1-2, with D possibly being TRBD1 (5 bases). This CDR3 contains 13 residues. Germline values: CDR1 SEHNR, CDR2 FQNEAQ (reference sequence). Deletions cut 0 bases from V and 6 bases from J, with 8 bases between. As DNA, the CDR3 is TGTGCCAGCAGCTTAGCATTGGGGGATGGCTACACCTTC. Protein product: CASSLALGDGYTF.

This clonotype was counted only a few times. The chain links TRBV9 to TRBJ2-5; 7 bases map to TRBD2. The CDR3 is 16 residues long. V lost 0 bases, J lost 0 bases, and 5 bases stayed unmatched. Germline V CDR1 and CDR2: SGDLS, YYNGEE. This CDR3 is CASSVGVRGYQETQYF. The CDR3 DNA reads as TGTGCCAGCAGCGTAGGGGTGCGGGGGTACCAAGAGACCCAGTACTTC.

The J gene is TRBJ2-1, the V gene TRBV7-9; 9 positions match TRBD1. The germline V gene encodes CDR1 SEHNR and CDR2 FQNEAQ (reference sequence). The J segment lost 5 bases and the V segment lost 4 bases, leaving 3 bases of the junction unmatched. This CDR3 has 14 amino acids. The CDR3 is CASSWDRVDNEQFF. CDR3 sequence (DNA): TGTGCCAGCAGCTGGGACAGGGTCGACAATGAGCAGTTCTTC.

V usage is TRBV12-3 or TRBV12-4 and J usage is TRBJ2-2, with D tentatively TRBD1 or TRBD2 (5 bases each). The V end lost 6 bases, the J end lost 5 bases, and 19 bases lay between the germline ends. The CDR3 covers 16 residues. The CDR3 reads CASRGDQQQRTGELFF. The CDR3 DNA follows: TGTGCCAGCAGGGGGGACCAACAACAAAGGACCGGGGAGCTGTTTTTT.

The chain couples TRBV7-9 to TRBJ1-2, with D perhaps matching TRBD1 (5 bases). V shed 7 bases and J shed 5 bases, with 17 bases lying between them. CDR1 and CDR2 from the germline V gene are SEHNR and FQNEAQ (reference sequence). The CDR3 is 14 amino acids. The chain's CDR3 is CASIQSGDYYGYTF. CDR3 DNA sequence: TGTGCCAGCATCCAATCCGGGGACTATTATGGCTACACCTTC.

The J gene is TRBJ1-6, the V gene TRBV20-1; no definite D call. Trimming stripped 2 bases from V and 10 bases from J, with 6 bases between. The CDR3 spans 11 residues. Germline CDR1 and CDR2: DFQATT and SNEGSKA (reference sequence). The CDR3 loop is CSARSGSPLHF. The CDR3 coding sequence is TGCAGTGCTAGATCGGGATCACCCCTCCACTTT.

This clonotype was seen many times. The genes are TRBV7-2 and TRBJ2-3, with D perhaps TRBD2 (6 bases). V lost 4 bases to trimming and J lost 2 bases, with 10 bases between them. Germline-derived CDR1 and CDR2 are SGHTA and FQGNSA. The CDR3 is made up of 14 amino acids. CDR3 sequence reads: CASSWDSYTDTQYF. CDR3 DNA sequence: TGTGCCAGCAGCTGGGACTCCTACACAGATACGCAGTATTTT.

This clonotype has only a few counts. The chain combines TRBV12-3 or TRBV12-4 with TRBJ2-7; the D gene is possibly TRBD1 (5 bases). Trimming stripped 3 bases from V and 0 bases from J, with 12 bases between. The CDR3 runs to 15 residues. CDR3 region: CASSLGQGYSYEQYF. CDR3 coding DNA: TGTGCCAGCAGTTTGGGCCAGGGTTACTCCTACGAGCAGTACTTC.